Shown below are 26 T cell receptor beta chains from a single sample sequenced in a study of cytomegalovirus exposure and HLA in healthy donors (dated by TCRdb to 2015 to 2018). The method behind the library was the immunoSEQ multiplex PCR assay. A mixture of 60 forward primers for TCR Vbeta segments and 13 reverse primers for TCR Jbeta segments was used in the multiplex PCR. The clones in this table, taken by TCRdb from immuneACCESS, are in-frame only. Not every clone is retained; where verified, under half of the shortfall comes from an unresolved V gene, and the cause of the rest is unknown. Here the sample has about 89,000 clones; approximately 80% occur a single time. The ten top clones hold more than 3% of the sample. The specimen was PBMCs. These TCRs come from a man aged 25 to 40 in good health and CMV-seronegative.

The V and J genes are TRBV23-1 and TRBJ1-2, with D possibly being TRBD1 (5 bases). TRBV23-1 is marked as an open reading frame, function uncertain. Trimming pared 2 bases from V and 4 bases from J, leaving 14 bases between. This CDR3 contains 15 residues. CDR3 coding DNA: TGCGCCAGCAGTCAAAGGGGAAACATTCTCTATGGCTACACCTTC. Translated: CASSQRGNILYGYTF.

The chain employs TRBV6-6 and TRBJ1-6; the D is unclear. The length of the CDR3 is 11 residues. Germline CDR1 is MNHNY and CDR2 is SVGAGI (reference sequence). The V gene lost 8 bases and the J gene lost 19 bases, with 18 bases spanning the gap. CDR3 nucleotides: TGTGCCAGCCATCGGGAACATCTACTTCACTTT. As protein: CASHREHLLHF.

The V call is TRBV11-2, the J call TRBJ2-3; 9 bases match TRBD1. Germline CDR1 SGHAT, CDR2 FQNNGV. This CDR3 comprises 16 residues. Trimming took 5 bases from V and 5 from J; bases not matched to a gene: 11. The CDR3 spells CASSRLGDRDVDTQYF. For the CDR3, the DNA is TGTGCCAGCAGCCGCTTAGGGGACAGGGATGTAGATACGCAGTATTTT.

The chain uses TRBV6-1 and TRBJ1-3, with 7 bases aligning to TRBD1. J was trimmed by 3 bases and V by 6 bases; bases with no gene match: 8. Germline V CDR1 and CDR2: MNHNS, SASEGT. This CDR3 contains 15 residues. The CDR3, as DNA: TGTGCCAGCAGCGGGACAGTCGAAGGTGGAAACACCATATATTTT. Translated, it gives CASSGTVEGGNTIYF.

In DNA form, the CDR3 reads TGCAGCGCACAGGGGGCGGTGGATAATGAAAAACTGTTTTTT. Amino acids: CSAQGAVDNEKLFF. This sequence joins TRBV29-1 and TRBJ1-4; 9 nucleotides align to TRBD1. This CDR3 region has 14 residues. Trimming removed 7 bases from V and 4 bases from J; junction bases left unmatched: 7. Germline values: CDR1 SQVTM, CDR2 ANQGSEA.

The chain recombines TRBV6-5 with TRBJ2-7; TRBD1 aligns across 9 bases. Per germline, CDR1 MNHEY and CDR2 SVGAGI. This CDR3 has 14 residues. Trimming removed 6 bases from V and 4 bases from J; junction bases left unmatched: 7. As DNA, the CDR3 is TGTGCCAGCAGGACGGTAGGACAGGGGTACGAGCAGTACTTC. Protein sequence: CASRTVGQGYEQYF.

V and J are TRBV28 and TRBJ2-3, with 10 nucleotides matching TRBD2. V shed 6 bases, J shed 1 base, and the junction held 7 bases outside the gene matches. The CDR3 sequence is 16 residues long. Germline loops: CDR1 MDHEN, CDR2 SYDVKM. The CDR3 spells CASSSTLAGGTDTQYF. CDR3 nucleotides: TGTGCCAGCAGCTCAACTCTAGCGGGAGGCACAGATACGCAGTATTTT.

The genes are TRBV13 and TRBJ1-2, with 7 positions matching TRBD1. Germline trimming cut 5 bases from V and 0 bases from J; bases unmatched to any gene: 9. The CDR3 contains 16 residues. The germline V gene encodes CDR1 PRHDT and CDR2 FYEKMQ (reference sequence). The CDR3 coding sequence is TGTGCCAGCAGCCGGAGCCGGGACAGCTCTAACTATGGCTACACCTTC. It codes for CASSRSRDSSNYGYTF.

A few counts support this clone. As DNA, the CDR3 is TGTGCCAGCAGCTCAGCCGGGACTGGAACCTACAATGAGCAGTTCTTC. Translated: CASSSAGTGTYNEQFF. The rearrangement joins TRBV5-6 to TRBJ2-1, with D possibly TRBD2 on 6 matching bases. This CDR3 has 16 amino acids. Per germline, CDR1 SGHDT and CDR2 YYEEEE. V was shortened by 3 bases and J by 2 bases, with 15 bases between the two germline ends. Combining the CDR3 with reference TRBV5-6 and TRBJ2-1 gives the whole variable domain DAGVTQSPTHLIKTRGQQVTLRCSPKSGHDTVSWYQQALGQGPQFIFQYYEEEERQRGNFPDRFSGHQFPNYSSELNVNALLLGDSALYLCASSSAGTGTYNEQFFGPGTRLTVL.

The J gene is TRBJ2-4, the V gene TRBV19, with D perhaps matching TRBD1 (6 bases). The CDR3 has 12 amino acids. Between the trimmed V and J ends, which lost 10 bases and 4 bases, there was a span of 11 bases. Germline V gene data show CDR1 as LNHDA and CDR2 as SQIVND (reference sequence). The chain's CDR3 is CATRTEKNIQYF. As DNA, the CDR3 is TGTGCCACAAGGACAGAAAAAAACATTCAGTACTTC.

The chain couples TRBV12-5 to TRBJ2-5; D remains unclear. In germline, CDR1 is LGHNT, CDR2 FRNRAP. This CDR3 comprises 14 residues. V lost 8 bases and J 4 bases, leaving 17 bases between the germline ends. The CDR3 DNA follows: TGTGCTAGTAAGGCGCCCGGAGTCACAGAGACCCAGTACTTC. Amino acid sequence: CASKAPGVTETQYF.

This clone has just one count. The chain links TRBV10-3 to TRBJ2-5, with 8 bases matching TRBD1. The CDR3 contains 13 residues. V was clipped by 5 bases and J by 1 base; unmatched bases: 0. Germline-derived CDR1 and CDR2 are ENHRY and SYGVKD. The CDR3 region has the DNA TGTGCCATCAGTCAGGGGGCCCAAGAGACCCAGTACTTC. Translated: CAISQGAQETQYF.

The chain joins TRBV7-8 to TRBJ2-2; TRBD1 might be the D (5 bases). With 3 bases removed from V and 5 bases from J, the gap between germline ends came to 7 bases. The CDR3 is 13 residues long. CDR1 is SGHVS and CDR2 is FQNEAQ in the germline V gene. Here the CDR3 reads CASSFPGTGELFF. In DNA, the CDR3 is TGTGCCAGCAGCTTTCCAGGGACCGGGGAGCTGTTTTTT.

A few counts support this clone. CDR3 residues: CASSRTIQETQYF. In DNA, the CDR3 is TGTGCCAGCAGCCGGACAATCCAAGAGACCCAGTACTTC. The chain employs TRBV14 and TRBJ2-5; TRBD1 might be the D (5 bases). Trimming removed 4 bases at V and 1 base at J, with 7 bases between. CDR1 and CDR2 from the germline V gene are SGHDN and FVKESK. The CDR3 contains 13 residues.

The CDR3 loop is CASSLGGTGGANEKLFF. In nucleotides, the CDR3 is TGCGCCAGCAGCTTGGGCGGGACAGGGGGCGCAAATGAAAAACTGTTTTTT. The V call is TRBV5-1, the J call TRBJ1-4; 12 positions agree with TRBD1. CDR1 SGHRS and CDR2 YFSETQ come from the germline V gene. With 0 bases clipped from V and 5 bases from J, the junction kept 5 bases outside the gene matches. The CDR3 contains 17 residues.

This clone was detected a few times. The rearrangement links TRBV18 to TRBJ2-5, with TRBD1 identical over 8 bases. Unmatched junction bases numbered 4, after V lost 4 bases and J lost 3 bases. Germline V CDR1 and CDR2: KGHSH, LQKENI. This CDR3 region has 14 residues. In nucleotides, the CDR3 is TGTGCCAGCTCACTTGGACAGGGAAAAGAGACCCAGTACTTC. Its translation is CASSLGQGKETQYF. Supplemented by reference TRBV18 and TRBJ2-5, the full variable domain reads NAGVMQNPRHLVRRRGQEARLRCSPMKGHSHVYWYRQLPEEGLKFMVYLQKENIIDESGMPKERFSAEFPKEGPSILRIQQVVRGDSAAYFCASSLGQGKETQYFGPGTRLLVL.

This rearrangement joins TRBV10-2 to TRBJ1-3; D gene uncertain. This CDR3 is built from 13 residues. Germline V lookup: CDR1 WSHSY, CDR2 SAAADI. Trimming removed 4 bases at V and 4 bases at J, with 8 bases between. CDR3 DNA: TGCGCCAGCAGTGCGCGATGGGGAAACACCATATATTTT. Translation gives CASSARWGNTIYF.

This rearrangement joins TRBV2 to TRBJ1-2, with 9 bases identical to TRBD1. Trimming removed 4 bases from V and 6 bases from J; junction bases left unmatched: 9. The germline gives CDR1 SNHLY, CDR2 FYNNEI. This CDR3 comprises 15 residues. CDR3 DNA sequence: TGTGCCAGCAGTGTTAGGGGACAGGGAGGCGATGGCTACACCTTC. Amino acids: CASSVRGQGGDGYTF. Together with reference TRBV2 and TRBJ1-2, the CDR3 gives the full variable domain: EPEVTQTPSHQVTQMGQEVILRCVPISNHLYFYWYRQILGQKVEFLVSFYNNEISEKSEIFDDQFSVERPDGSNFTLKIRSTKLEDSAMYFCASSVRGQGGDGYTFGSGTRLTVV.

The chain carries TRBV30 and TRBJ2-1; TRBD1 agrees at 12 bases. CDR1 and CDR2 from the germline V gene are GTSNPN and SVGIG (reference sequence). CDR3 length: 14 residues. V was clipped by 8 bases and J by 7 bases; unmatched bases: 9. The CDR3 spells CALHRDRGPNEQFF. The CDR3 region has the DNA TGTGCCCTACATCGGGACAGGGGGCCTAATGAGCAGTTCTTC.

The chain carries TRBV6-6 and TRBJ2-7; the match to TRBD1 covers 7 bases. CDR1 MNHNY and CDR2 SVGAGI come from the germline V gene (reference sequence). The CDR3 covers 14 residues. The junction had 9 bases not matched to a gene; V was cut back by 6 bases and J by 4 bases. The CDR3 region has the DNA TGTGCCAGCAGGCCCAACAGGGGTTGGTACGAGCAGTACTTC. Translated, it gives CASRPNRGWYEQYF.

The rearrangement uses TRBV19 and TRBJ2-7, with a weak D call TRBD1 (7 bases). Per germline, CDR1 LNHDA and CDR2 SQIVND (reference sequence). Trimming cost V 6 bases and J 3 bases, with 18 bases left between them. This CDR3 comprises 15 residues. CDR3 loop: CASRRQGGEFYEQYF. The CDR3 DNA sequence: TGTGCCAGTAGACGGCAGGGGGGCGAGTTCTACGAGCAGTACTTC.

The rearrangement joins TRBV9 to TRBJ2-7, with TRBD2 matching 14 bases. The germline V gene encodes CDR1 SGDLS and CDR2 YYNGEE. CDR3 length: 14 residues. After removal of 4 bases from V and 6 bases from J, the junction contained 3 bases not matched to a gene. The CDR3 DNA follows: TGTGCCAGCAGCATTGGGACTAGCGGGAGCGAGCAGTACTTC. This gives the protein CASSIGTSGSEQYF.

V and J are TRBV4-3 and TRBJ1-1, with TRBD1 as a possible D gene (5 bases). The V end was cut by 0 bases, the J end by 5 bases, with 19 bases between. This CDR3 contains 17 residues. The V gene's germline CDR1 is LGHNA and CDR2 YSLEER. As DNA, the CDR3 is TGCGCCAGCAGCCAAGATTCCCAGGGTCCCCTGATAACTGAAGCTTTCTTT. It translates to CASSQDSQGPLITEAFF.

This clone showed up just once. The chain carries TRBV27 and TRBJ2-5; 10 bases are a match to TRBD2. The junction had 9 bases not matched to a gene; V was cut back by 6 bases and J by 5 bases. The CDR3 runs 15 residues. Germline loops: CDR1 MNHEY, CDR2 SMNVEV (reference sequence). Here the CDR3 DNA reads TGTGCCAGCAGGCCCCTAGCGGGAGTAGAGGAGACCCAGTACTTC. Translation gives CASRPLAGVEETQYF.

The J gene is TRBJ2-5, the V gene TRBV6-6; a weak D match, TRBD2 (5 bases). V lost 6 bases, J lost 2 bases, and 13 bases lay in between. Germline values: CDR1 MNHNY, CDR2 SVGAGI (reference sequence). The CDR3 covers 14 residues. CDR3 DNA sequence: TGTGCCAGCAGCACGATTTCGGGGCAAGAGACCCAGTACTTC. Translated, it gives CASSTISGQETQYF.

A single count supports this clone. The gene calls are TRBV28 and TRBJ1-2; 11 positions agree with TRBD1. Germline V lookup: CDR1 MDHEN, CDR2 SYDVKM. V gave up 3 bases and J gave up 4 bases; unmatched junction bases: 7. The length of the CDR3 is 16 residues. Here the CDR3 reads CASSLAGTGGVYGYTF. CDR3 DNA sequence: TGTGCCAGCAGTTTGGCGGGGACAGGGGGGGTCTATGGCTACACCTTC.